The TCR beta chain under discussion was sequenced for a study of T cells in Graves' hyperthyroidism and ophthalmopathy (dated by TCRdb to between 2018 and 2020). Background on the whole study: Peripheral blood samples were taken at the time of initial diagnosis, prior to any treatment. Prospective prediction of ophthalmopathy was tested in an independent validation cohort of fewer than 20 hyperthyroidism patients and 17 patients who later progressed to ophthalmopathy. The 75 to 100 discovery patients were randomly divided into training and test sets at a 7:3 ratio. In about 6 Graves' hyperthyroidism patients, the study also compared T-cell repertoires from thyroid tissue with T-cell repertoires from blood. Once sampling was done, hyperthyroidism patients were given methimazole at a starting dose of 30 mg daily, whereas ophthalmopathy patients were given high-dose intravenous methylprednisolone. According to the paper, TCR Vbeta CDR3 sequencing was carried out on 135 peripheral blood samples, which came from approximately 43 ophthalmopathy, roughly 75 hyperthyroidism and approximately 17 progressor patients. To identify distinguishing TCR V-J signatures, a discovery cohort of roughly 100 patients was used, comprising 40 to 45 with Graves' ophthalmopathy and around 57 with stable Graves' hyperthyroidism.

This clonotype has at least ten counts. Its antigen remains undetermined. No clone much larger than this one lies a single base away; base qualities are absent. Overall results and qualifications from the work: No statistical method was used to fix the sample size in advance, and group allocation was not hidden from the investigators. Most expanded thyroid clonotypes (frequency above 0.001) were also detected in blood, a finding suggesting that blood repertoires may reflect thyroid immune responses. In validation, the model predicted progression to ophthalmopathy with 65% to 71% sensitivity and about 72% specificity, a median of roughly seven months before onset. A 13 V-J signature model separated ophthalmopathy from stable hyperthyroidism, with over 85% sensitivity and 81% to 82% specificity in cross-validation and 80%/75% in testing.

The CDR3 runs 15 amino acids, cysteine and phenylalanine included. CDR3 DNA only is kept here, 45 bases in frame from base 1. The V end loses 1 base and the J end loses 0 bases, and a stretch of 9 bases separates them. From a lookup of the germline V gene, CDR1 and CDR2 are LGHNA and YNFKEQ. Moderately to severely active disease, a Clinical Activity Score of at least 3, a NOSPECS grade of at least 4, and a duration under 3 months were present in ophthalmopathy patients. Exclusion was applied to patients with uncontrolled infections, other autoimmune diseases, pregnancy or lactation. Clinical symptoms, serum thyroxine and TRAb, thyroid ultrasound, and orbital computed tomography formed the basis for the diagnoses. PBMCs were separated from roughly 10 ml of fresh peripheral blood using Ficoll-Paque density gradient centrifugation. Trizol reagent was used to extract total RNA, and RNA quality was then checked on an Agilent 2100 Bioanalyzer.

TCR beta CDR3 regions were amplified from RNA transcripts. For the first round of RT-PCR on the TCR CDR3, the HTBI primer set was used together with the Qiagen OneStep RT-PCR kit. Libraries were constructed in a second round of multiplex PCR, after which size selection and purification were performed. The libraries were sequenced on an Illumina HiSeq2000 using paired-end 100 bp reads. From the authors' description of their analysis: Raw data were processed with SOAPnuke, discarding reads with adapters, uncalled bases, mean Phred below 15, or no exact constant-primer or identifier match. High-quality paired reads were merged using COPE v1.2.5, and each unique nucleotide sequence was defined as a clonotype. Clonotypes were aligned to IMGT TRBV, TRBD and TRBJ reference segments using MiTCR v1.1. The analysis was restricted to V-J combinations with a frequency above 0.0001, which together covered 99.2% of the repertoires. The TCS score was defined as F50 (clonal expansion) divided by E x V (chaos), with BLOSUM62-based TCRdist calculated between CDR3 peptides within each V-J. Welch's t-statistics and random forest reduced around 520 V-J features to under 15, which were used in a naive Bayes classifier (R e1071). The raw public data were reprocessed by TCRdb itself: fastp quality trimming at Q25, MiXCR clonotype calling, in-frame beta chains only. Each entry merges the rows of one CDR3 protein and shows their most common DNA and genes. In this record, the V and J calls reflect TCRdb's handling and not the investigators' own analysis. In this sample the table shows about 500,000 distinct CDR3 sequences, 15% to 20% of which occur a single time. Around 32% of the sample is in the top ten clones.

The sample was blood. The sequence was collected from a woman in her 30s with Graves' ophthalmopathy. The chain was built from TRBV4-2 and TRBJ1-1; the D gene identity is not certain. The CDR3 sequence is CASSQVPILNTEAFF. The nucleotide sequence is TGTGCCAGCAGCCAAGTTCCGATCTTGAACACTGAAGCTTTCTTT.